This TCR beta chain derives from a study of CD8+CD57+ T cells in acquired aplastic anemia. Overall study context: Each DNA sample taken from sorted CD4+ and CD8+ cells came to 3.2 ug on average.

V gave up 5 bases and J gave up 0 bases, with 11 bases separating them. CDR1 is DFQATT and CDR2 is SNEGSKA in the germline V gene (reference sequence). The CDR3 is 15 residues long. Flow cytometry had shown expanded CD8+CD57+ cells in the patients chosen for sequencing. Severe acquired aplastic anemia was diagnosed in all patients. When blood sampling took place, the patients had received no therapy. Profiling of TCR beta VDJ combinations and CDR3 sequences used genomic DNA as template. TCRdb re-derived calls from the reads in MiXCR, one entry per CDR3 protein. The table includes some 180,000 distinct CDR3 sequences, almost 50% detected once.

V gene TRBV20-1 combines with J gene TRBJ1-6; perhaps TRBD1 as D (5 bases). The clonotype was recovered from a human donor with aplastic anemia. Sample: sorted CD4+, CD8+, or CD8+CD57+ T cells (not recorded which) from PBMCs. The CDR3 here is CSAGTASSYNSPLHF. The CDR3 bases are TGCAGTGCTGGGACCGCGAGCTCCTATAATTCACCCCTCCACTTT.